At least ten counts were recorded for the clone carrying this TCR beta chain. Its antigen is as yet unknown. CDR3 length equals 14 residues. V was trimmed by 4 bases and J by 2 bases, leaving 13 bases between them. Germline V gene data show CDR1 as SGHDT and CDR2 as YYEEEE. These data are taken from a study of Graves' ophthalmopathy and Graves' hyperthyroidism. Whole-study findings and limits: Most expanded clonotypes from thyroid (those above 0.001 frequency) were also found in blood. Ophthalmopathy could be told apart from stable hyperthyroidism by a 13-signature model (87.88% sensitivity, approximately 76% specificity).

From RNA, the CDR3 regions of TCR beta chains were amplified and sequenced. RT-PCR with HTBI primers came first, then second-round multiplex PCR. TCRdb reprocessed the multiplex PCR reads via MiXCR and lists one record per CDR3 protein. Of hundreds of thousands of distinct CDR3 sequences in the sample, 21% were seen once. The J gene is TRBJ2-7, the V gene TRBV5-6; D unclear. This receptor was taken from a young woman with stable Graves' hyperthyroidism. Sequencing was performed on peripheral blood. CDR3 loop: CASSPRIGPYEQYF. The CDR3 bases are TGTGCCAGCAGCCCCCGAATTGGACCCTACGAGCAGTACTTC. The full variable domain, completed using reference TRBV5-6 and TRBJ2-7, is DAGVTQSPTHLIKTRGQQVTLRCSPKSGHDTVSWYQQALGQGPQFIFQYYEEEERQRGNFPDRFSGHQFPNYSSELNVNALLLGDSALYLCASSPRIGPYEQYFGPGTRLTVT.